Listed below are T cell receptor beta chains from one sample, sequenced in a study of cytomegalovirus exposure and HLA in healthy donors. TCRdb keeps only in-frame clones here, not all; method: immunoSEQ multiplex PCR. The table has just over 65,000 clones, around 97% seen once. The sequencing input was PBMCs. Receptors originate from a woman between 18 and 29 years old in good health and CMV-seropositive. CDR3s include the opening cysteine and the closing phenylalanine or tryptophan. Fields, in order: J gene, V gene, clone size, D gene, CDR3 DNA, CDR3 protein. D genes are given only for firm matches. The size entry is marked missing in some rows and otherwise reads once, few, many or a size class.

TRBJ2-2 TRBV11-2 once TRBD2 TGTGCCAGCAGCCGAACGGGACTAGCGGGAGGGACCGGGGAGCTGTTTTTT CASSRTGLAGGTGELFF
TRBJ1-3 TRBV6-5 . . TGTGCCAGCAGTCGGGATTCTGGAAACACCATATATTTT CASSRDSGNTIYF
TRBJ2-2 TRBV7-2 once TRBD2 TGTGCCAGCAGCGAAAGACTAGCGGGTACCACGAACACCGGGGAGCTGTTTTTT CASSERLAGTTNTGELFF
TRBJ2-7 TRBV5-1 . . TGCGCCAGCAGCCCCCGGACAGACTCCTACGAGCAGTACTTC CASSPRTDSYEQYF
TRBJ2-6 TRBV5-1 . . TGCGCCAGCAGCTTACTGACAAAGAGCTCTGGGGCCAACGTCCTGACTTTC CASSLLTKSSGANVLTF
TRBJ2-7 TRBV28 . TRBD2 TGTGCCAGCAGTCCACCAGCGGGGAGGGCCAACGAGCAGTACTTC CASSPPAGRANEQYF
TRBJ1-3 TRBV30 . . TGTGCCTGGAGTAAGGGACATAACTCTGGAAACACCATATATTTT CAWSKGHNSGNTIYF
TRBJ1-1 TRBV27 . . TGTGCCAGCAGTTTATCAGGGGATAATGAAGCTTTCTTT CASSLSGDNEAFF
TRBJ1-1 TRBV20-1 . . TGCAGTGCTTTAGAGGACACTGAAGCTTTCTTT CSALEDTEAFF
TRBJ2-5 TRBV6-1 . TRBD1 TGTGCCAGCAGTGAAGAGTTTACAGGGGGTAATCAAGAGACCCAGTACTTC CASSEEFTGGNQETQYF
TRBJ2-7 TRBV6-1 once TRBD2 TGTGCCAGCAGTAGGAGGACTAGCGGATACGAGCAGTACTTC CASSRRTSGYEQYF
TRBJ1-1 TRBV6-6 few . TGTGCCAGCAGGACCACCCAGGAGAACACTGAAGCTTTCTTT CASRTTQENTEAFF
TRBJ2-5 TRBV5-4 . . TGTGCCAGCAGCAGGACCCCCCAGGGAGGCCAAGAGACCCAGTACTTC CASSRTPQGGQETQYF
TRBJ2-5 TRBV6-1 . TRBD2 TGTGCCAGCAGGGTTAGCGGGAGGGCTGGAGAGACCCAGTACTTC CASRVSGRAGETQYF
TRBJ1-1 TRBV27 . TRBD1 TGTGCCAGCAGTTCCCGGGACAGGGGCATAGGCACTGAAGCTTTCTTT CASSSRDRGIGTEAFF
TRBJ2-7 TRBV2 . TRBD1 TGTGCCAGCAGTGCAGGGGGCGAAAACTCCTACGAGCAGTACTTC CASSAGGENSYEQYF
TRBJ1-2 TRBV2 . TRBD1 TGTGCCAGCAGTCGGGACAGGGGGAACTATGGCTACACCTTC CASSRDRGNYGYTF
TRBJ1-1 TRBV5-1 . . TGCGCCAGCAGCTTGGGGTGGAGGGAACTGAACACTGAAGCTTTCTTT CASSLGWRELNTEAFF
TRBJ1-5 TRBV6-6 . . TGTGCCAGCAGGGCGGAGGAAGATAGCAATCAGCCCCAGCATTTT CASRAEEDSNQPQHF
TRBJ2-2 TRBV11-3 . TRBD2 TGTGCCAGCAGCTTAAGCGCTAGCGGGACGAACACCGGGGAGCTGTTTTTT CASSLSASGTNTGELFF
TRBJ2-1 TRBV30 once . TGTGGCGGTAGCTCCTACAATGAGCAGTTCTTC CGGSSYNEQFF
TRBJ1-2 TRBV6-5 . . TGTGCCAGCAGTTACTCGTACGGACAGCCTGGCTACACCTTC CASSYSYGQPGYTF
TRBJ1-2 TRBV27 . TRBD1 TGTGCCAGCAGTCCCTCTTGGACAGGGGTATCCGATGGCTACACCTTC CASSPSWTGVSDGYTF
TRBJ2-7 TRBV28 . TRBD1 TGTGCCAGCAGTCTAACAGGGGCCGTACTCCTCCACGAGCAGTACTTC CASSLTGAVLLHEQYF
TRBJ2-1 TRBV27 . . TGTGCCAGCAGTTTTCGGCGGGACGAGCAGTTCTTC CASSFRRDEQFF
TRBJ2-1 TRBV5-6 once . TGTGCCAGCAGCATCGAACTTACTCCCGACAATGAGCAGTTCTTC CASSIELTPDNEQFF
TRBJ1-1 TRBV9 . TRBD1 TGTGCCAGCAGCCCGCGGACAGGATGGAACACTGAAGCTTTCTTT CASSPRTGWNTEAFF
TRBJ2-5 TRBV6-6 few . TGTGCCAGCAGTTCCAACACAATACAAGAGACCCAGTACTTC CASSSNTIQETQYF
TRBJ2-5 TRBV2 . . TGTGCCAGTGGGACATTCCAAGAGACCCAGTACTTC CASGTFQETQYF
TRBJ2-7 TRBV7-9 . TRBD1 TGTGCCAGCAGCTCCGGACAGGCTAGGAGCTCCTACGAGCAGTACTTC CASSSGQARSSYEQYF
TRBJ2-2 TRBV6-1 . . TGTGCCAGCAGTTTCGACAGAAACACCGGGGAGCTGTTTTTT CASSFDRNTGELFF
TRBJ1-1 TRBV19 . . TGTGCCAGTAGTTACCCGGGGGGACGTGCTGAAGCTTTCTTT CASSYPGGRAEAFF
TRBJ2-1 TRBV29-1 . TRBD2 TGCAGCGTTGAATTCTACCTAGCGGGAGACGGTGAGCAGTTCTTC CSVEFYLAGDGEQFF
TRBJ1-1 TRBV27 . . TGTGCCAGCAGTTTAAAGCTGAACACTGAAGCTTTCTTT CASSLKLNTEAFF
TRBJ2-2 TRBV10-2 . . TGCGCCAGCTTGCCTACCGGGGAAAACACCGGGGAGCTGTTTTTT CASLPTGENTGELFF
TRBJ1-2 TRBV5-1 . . TGCGCCAGCAGCTCCCAGGGTTATGGCTACACCTTC CASSSQGYGYTF
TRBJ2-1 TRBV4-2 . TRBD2 TGTGCCAGCAGCCGGCGGGAGGGTGGGGACTACAATGAGCAGTTCTTC CASSRREGGDYNEQFF
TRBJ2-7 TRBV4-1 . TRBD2 TGCGCCAGCAGCCAAGATTATTCTAGCGGGAGAATTTACGAGCAGTACTTC CASSQDYSSGRIYEQYF
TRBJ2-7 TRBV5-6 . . TGTGCCAGCAGCTTTGCCCCAGGGGAATACGAGCAGTACTTC CASSFAPGEYEQYF
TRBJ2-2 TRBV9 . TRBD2 TGTGCCAGCAGCCCAAGGGGGCTAGCGGGAGTTGAGGGCACCGGGGAGCTGTTTTTT CASSPRGLAGVEGTGELFF
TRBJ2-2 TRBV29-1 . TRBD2 TGCAGCGTTTTGGGACTAGATGTGACCGGGGAGCTGTTTTTT CSVLGLDVTGELFF
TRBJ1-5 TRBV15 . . TGTGCCACCAGCCCCGATAGGGGTAGCAATCAGCCCCAGCATTTT CATSPDRGSNQPQHF
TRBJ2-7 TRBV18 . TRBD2 TGTGCCAGCTCACCAGTTGGCGGGAGCCTCCACGAGCAGTACTTC CASSPVGGSLHEQYF
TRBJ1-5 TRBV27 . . TGTGCCAGCAGTTTCTCAGGTAGCAATCAGCCCCAGCATTTT CASSFSGSNQPQHF
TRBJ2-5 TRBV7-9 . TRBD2 TGTGCCAGCAGCCGGGGACTAGCGGGGTTCCAAGAGACCCAGTACTTC CASSRGLAGFQETQYF
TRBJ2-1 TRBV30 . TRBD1 TGTGCCTGGACCCGGGACAGAGAATTCCTACGCAATGAGCAGTTCTTC CAWTRDREFLRNEQFF
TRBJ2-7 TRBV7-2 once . TGTGCCAGCAGCTTAGCTGGACAATACGAGCAGTACTTC CASSLAGQYEQYF
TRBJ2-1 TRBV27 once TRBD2 TGTGCCAGCAATCGGGGGACTAGACTTAACAATGAGCAGTTCTTC CASNRGTRLNNEQFF